The T cell receptor beta chain under discussion was sequenced for a study of blood T cell repertoires in COVID-19. Looking at the study overall: There were acute and convalescent COVID-19 samples, and they came from the United States, Italy and Spain.

Only in-frame clones appear in the TCRdb table, and some are missing; sequencing was by immunoSEQ multiplex PCR. This table has over 85,000 clones, about 85% appearing once. The CDR3 totals 13 residues. The trim removed 7 bases at V and 5 bases at J, leaving 6 bases unmatched. Germline CDR1 MNHNS, CDR2 SASEGT. This chain connects TRBV6-1 to TRBJ1-1, with 8 bases aligning to TRBD1. The sequence came from a man aged 55 to 70 with acute or convalescent COVID-19. Sequenced input: peripheral blood. CDR3 residues: CASTFQGATEAFF. As DNA, the CDR3 is TGTGCCAGCACATTCCAGGGGGCAACTGAAGCTTTCTTT.